Following are 14 T cell receptor beta chains from one sample sequenced in a study of cytomegalovirus exposure and HLA in healthy donors. The study ran its PCR with 60 Vbeta and 13 Jbeta primers. Libraries were prepared by immunoSEQ multiplex PCR; TCRdb keeps only in-frame clonotypes and omits some of them. The sample carries around 25,000 clones, 79% recorded once. Source material: PBMCs. These receptors all stem from a male donor in good health and CMV-seronegative.

This chain joins TRBV2 and TRBJ2-3; perhaps TRBD1 as D (5 bases). Deletions cut 2 bases from V and 0 bases from J, with 15 bases between. The CDR3 length is 17 residues. CDR1 is SNHLY and CDR2 is FYNNEI in the germline V gene. CDR3 sequence reads: CASSEFPGRSSTDTQYF. CDR3 sequence (DNA): TGTGCCAGCAGTGAATTCCCAGGGCGTTCAAGCACAGATACGCAGTATTTT.

The genes are TRBV5-1 and TRBJ2-5; tentative D call: TRBD2 (5 bases). V lost 0 bases and J lost 5, with 20 bases in between. CDR3 length equals 17 residues. Germline-derived CDR1 and CDR2 are SGHRS and YFSETQ. The CDR3 spells CASSLAIGGGVGETQYF. The CDR3 nucleotides read TGCGCCAGCAGCTTGGCCATAGGAGGAGGCGTCGGGGAGACCCAGTACTTC.

The chain is built from TRBV27 and TRBJ1-1, with D hard to call. Germline assignment: CDR1 MNHEY and CDR2 SMNVEV (reference sequence). The CDR3 is 13 residues long. The V end was cut by 3 bases, the J end by 5 bases, with 10 bases between. CDR3 loop: CASSFTSRTEAFF. CDR3 DNA: TGTGCCAGCAGTTTTACGAGCCGAACTGAAGCTTTCTTT.

This clone occurred a few times. The chain carries TRBV2 and TRBJ2-7; D uncertain. This CDR3 contains 13 residues. Trimming left V 7 bases short and J 1 base short, with 11 bases between. Germline CDR1 SNHLY, CDR2 FYNNEI. The CDR3 here is CASTLLESYEQYF. The DNA for the CDR3 is TGTGCCAGCACTCTACTTGAGTCCTACGAGCAGTACTTC.

This clone came up once. This chain uses TRBV27 with TRBJ2-5, with 7 bases aligning to TRBD1. The germline V gene has CDR1 MNHEY and CDR2 SMNVEV (reference sequence). CDR3 length equals 14 residues. Losses at the gene ends were 5 bases for V and 2 bases for J; bases not matched to a gene: 5. The chain's CDR3 is CASSKGDRQETQYF. Here the CDR3 DNA reads TGTGCCAGCAGTAAAGGGGACAGACAAGAGACCCAGTACTTC.

The chain is built from TRBV9 and TRBJ2-2; a possible D gene is TRBD1 (5 bases). Trimming stripped 0 bases from V and 4 bases from J, with 19 bases between. Germline CDR1 SGDLS, CDR2 YYNGEE. The CDR3 runs 18 residues. CDR3 loop: CASSVVVQAFAGTGELFF. The CDR3 DNA follows: TGTGCCAGCAGCGTAGTTGTACAGGCCTTCGCCGGCACCGGGGAGCTGTTTTTT.

By proportion, this clone is medium-sized. The V gene is TRBV4-1, the J gene TRBJ1-1; D unclear. The length of the CDR3 is 14 residues. V was cut by 4 bases and J by 1 base, with 10 bases left in between. Germline CDR1 is MGHRA and CDR2 is YSYEKL. The CDR3 DNA follows: TGCGCCAGCAGCCTCCCTCCCGGGAACACTGAAGCTTTCTTT. Translated, it gives CASSLPPGNTEAFF.

This clone was observed a single time. The rearrangement joins TRBV6-6 to TRBJ1-5, with D hard to call. CDR3 length: 16 amino acids. Between the trimmed V and J ends, which lost 2 bases and 0 bases, there was a span of 11 bases. Germline values: CDR1 MNHNY, CDR2 SVGAGI (reference sequence). The CDR3 DNA follows: TGTGCCAGCAGTTACCGAACAGACTATAGCAATCAGCCCCAGCATTTT. Its protein is CASSYRTDYSNQPQHF.

The rearrangement joins TRBV5-1 to TRBJ2-1; possible D gene TRBD2, 6 bases. Germline CDR1 and CDR2: SGHRS and YFSETQ. The ends were cut back, 0 bases at V and 2 bases at J, with 15 bases in the middle. The CDR3 consists of 17 residues. CDR3 residues: CASSLVPGEMAYNEQFF. The CDR3 DNA is TGCGCCAGCAGCTTGGTTCCGGGGGAGATGGCCTACAATGAGCAGTTCTTC.

This chain uses TRBV7-6 with TRBJ2-3, with TRBD2 identical over 14 bases. Germline CDR1 SGHVS, CDR2 FNYEAQ. CDR3 size: 20 residues. V was clipped by 3 bases and J by 5 bases; unmatched bases: 16. The CDR3 here is CASSFAGLAGGLGGIDTQYF. The DNA for the CDR3 is TGTGCCAGCAGCTTCGCTGGACTAGCGGGAGGACTTGGGGGGATAGATACGCAGTATTTT. The full variable domain, in which reference TRBV7-6 and TRBJ2-3 provide the parts outside the CDR3, is GAGVSQSPRYKVTKRGQDVALRCDPISGHVSLYWYRQALGQGPEFLTYFNYEAQQDKSGLPNDRFSAERPEGSISTLTIQRTEQRDSAMYRCASSFAGLAGGLGGIDTQYFGPGTRLTVL.

The chain uses TRBV7-6 and TRBJ2-5; maybe TRBD2 (6 bases). CDR3 size: 15 residues. The germline V and J ends were trimmed by 1 base and 4 bases, with 13 bases remaining between them. The germline V gene has CDR1 SGHVS and CDR2 FNYEAQ. This CDR3 reads CASSLGGGSRETQYF. CDR3 coding DNA: TGTGCCAGCAGCTTAGGGGGAGGATCTCGAGAGACCCAGTACTTC. The full variable domain, with the rest looked up from reference TRBV7-6 and TRBJ2-5, is GAGVSQSPRYKVTKRGQDVALRCDPISGHVSLYWYRQALGQGPEFLTYFNYEAQQDKSGLPNDRFSAERPEGSISTLTIQRTEQRDSAMYRCASSLGGGSRETQYFGPGTRLLVL.

The V gene is TRBV25-1, the J gene TRBJ2-3; TRBD2 agrees at 7 bases. This CDR3 region has 14 residues. J lost 9 bases, V lost 3 bases, and 9 bases had no gene match. Germline V CDR1 and CDR2: MGHDK, SYGVNS. Here the CDR3 DNA reads TGTGCCAGCAGTGAGGGGGGAGGGTGGAACACGCAGTATTTT. Translated: CASSEGGGWNTQYF. The full variable domain, its missing parts supplied by reference TRBV25-1 and TRBJ2-3, is EADIYQTPRYLVIGTGKKITLECSQTMGHDKMYWYQQDPGMELHLIHYSYGVNSTEKGDLSSESTVSRIRTEHFPLTLESARPSHTSQYLCASSEGGGWNTQYFGPGTRLTVL.

The chain combines TRBV9 with TRBJ2-3; 7 positions match TRBD1. The CDR3 is made up of 17 amino acids. Germline V gene data show CDR1 as SGDLS and CDR2 as YYNGEE. V lost 3 bases to trimming and J lost 1 base; unmatched junction nucleotides: 11. CDR3 residues: CASSANPDRVGTDTQYF. The CDR3 DNA reads as TGTGCCAGCAGCGCAAATCCCGACAGGGTGGGCACAGATACGCAGTATTTT.

V gene TRBV19 combines with J gene TRBJ2-7; 7 bases are shared with TRBD1. Trimming at V came to 5 bases and at J to 3 bases, leaving 4 bases not matched to a gene. This CDR3 has 13 residues. CDR1 is LNHDA, CDR2 SQIVND, per germline (reference sequence). Written as DNA, the CDR3 is TGTGCCAGTAGTCGGTCAGGGGGCTACGAGCAGTACTTC. Its protein is CASSRSGGYEQYF.